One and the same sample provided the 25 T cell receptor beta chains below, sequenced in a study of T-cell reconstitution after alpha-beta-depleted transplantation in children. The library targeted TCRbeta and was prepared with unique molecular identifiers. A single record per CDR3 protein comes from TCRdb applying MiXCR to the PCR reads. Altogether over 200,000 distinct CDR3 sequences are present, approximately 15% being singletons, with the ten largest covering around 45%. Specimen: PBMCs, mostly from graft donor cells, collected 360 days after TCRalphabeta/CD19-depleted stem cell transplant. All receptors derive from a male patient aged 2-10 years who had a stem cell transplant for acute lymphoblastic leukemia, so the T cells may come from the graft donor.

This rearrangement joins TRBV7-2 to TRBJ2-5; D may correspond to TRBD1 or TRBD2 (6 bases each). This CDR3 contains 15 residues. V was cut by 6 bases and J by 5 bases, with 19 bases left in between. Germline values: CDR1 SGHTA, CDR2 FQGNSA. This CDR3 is CASRPRDSRGETQYF. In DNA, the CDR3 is TGTGCCAGCAGACCCCGGGACTCGAGGGGGGAGACCCAGTACTTC. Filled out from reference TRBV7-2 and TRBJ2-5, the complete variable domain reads GAGVSQSPSNKVTEKGKDVELRCDPISGHTALYWYRQSLGQGLEFLIYFQGNSAPDKSGLPSDRFSAERTGGSVSTLTIQRTQQEDSAVYLCASRPRDSRGETQYFGPGTRLLVL.

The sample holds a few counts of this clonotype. In nucleotides, the CDR3 is TGTGCCAGCAGTTTCCAGGGCTGGGGCTACACCTTC. As protein: CASSFQGWGYTF. This chain links TRBV12-3 or TRBV12-4 with TRBJ1-2, with D perhaps TRBD1 (5 bases). Trimming left V 3 bases short and J 8 bases short, with 10 bases between. This CDR3 has 12 amino acids.

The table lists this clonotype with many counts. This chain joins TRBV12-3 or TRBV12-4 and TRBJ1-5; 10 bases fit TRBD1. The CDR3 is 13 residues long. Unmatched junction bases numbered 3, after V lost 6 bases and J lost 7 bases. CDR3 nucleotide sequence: TGTGCCAGCAGGGGGACAGGGGACCAGCCCCAGCATTTT. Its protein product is CASRGTGDQPQHF.

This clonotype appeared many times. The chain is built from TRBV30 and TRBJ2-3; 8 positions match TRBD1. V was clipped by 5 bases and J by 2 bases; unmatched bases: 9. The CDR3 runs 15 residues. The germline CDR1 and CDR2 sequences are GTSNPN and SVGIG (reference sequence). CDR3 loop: CAWGTGLFTTDTQYF. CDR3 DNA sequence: TGTGCCTGGGGGACAGGCCTATTTACCACAGATACGCAGTATTTT.

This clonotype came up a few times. This CDR3 is CASSRTGENTEAFF. Written as DNA, the CDR3 is TGTGCCAGCAGCCGGACAGGGGAGAACACTGAAGCTTTCTTT. This rearrangement joins TRBV2 to TRBJ1-1; 9 nucleotides line up with TRBD1. This CDR3 has 14 amino acids. Germline V gene sequence: CDR1 SNHLY, CDR2 FYNNEI. Germline trimming cut 6 bases from V and 1 base from J; bases unmatched to any gene: 3.

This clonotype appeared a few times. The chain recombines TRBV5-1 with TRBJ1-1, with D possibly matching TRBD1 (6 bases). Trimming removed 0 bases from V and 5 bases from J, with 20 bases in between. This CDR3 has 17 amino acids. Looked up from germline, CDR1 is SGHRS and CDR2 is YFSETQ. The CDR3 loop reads CASSLAPGRTVGTEAFF. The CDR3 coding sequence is TGCGCCAGCAGCTTGGCCCCGGGGCGGACAGTCGGAACTGAAGCTTTCTTT.

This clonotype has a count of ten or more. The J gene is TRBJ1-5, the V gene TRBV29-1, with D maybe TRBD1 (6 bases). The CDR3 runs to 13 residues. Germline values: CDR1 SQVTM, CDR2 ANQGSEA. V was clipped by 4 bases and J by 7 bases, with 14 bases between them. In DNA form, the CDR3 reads TGCAGCGTTGCATCAGGGGTAGGACAGCCCCAGCATTTT. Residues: CSVASGVGQPQHF.

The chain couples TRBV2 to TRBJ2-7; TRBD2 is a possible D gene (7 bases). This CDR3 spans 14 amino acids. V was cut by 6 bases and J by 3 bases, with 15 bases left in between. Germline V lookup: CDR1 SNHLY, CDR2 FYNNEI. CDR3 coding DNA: TGTGCCAGCAGCGCGGGGGCTAAGGGCTACGAGCAGTACTTC. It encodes CASSAGAKGYEQYF.

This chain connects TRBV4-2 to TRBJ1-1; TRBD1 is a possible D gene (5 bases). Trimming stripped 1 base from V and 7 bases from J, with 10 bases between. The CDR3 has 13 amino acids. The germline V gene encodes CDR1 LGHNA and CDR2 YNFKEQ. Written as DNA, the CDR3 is TGTGCCAGCAGCCAAGGAGGGGTATTTGAAGCTTTCTTT. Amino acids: CASSQGGVFEAFF.

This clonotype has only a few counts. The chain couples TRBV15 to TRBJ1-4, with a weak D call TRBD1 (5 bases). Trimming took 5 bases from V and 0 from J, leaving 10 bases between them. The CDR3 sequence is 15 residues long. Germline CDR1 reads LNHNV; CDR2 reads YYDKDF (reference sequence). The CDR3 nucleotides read TGTGCCACCAGCGACAGCGGGGCAACTAATGAAAAACTGTTTTTT. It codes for CATSDSGATNEKLFF.

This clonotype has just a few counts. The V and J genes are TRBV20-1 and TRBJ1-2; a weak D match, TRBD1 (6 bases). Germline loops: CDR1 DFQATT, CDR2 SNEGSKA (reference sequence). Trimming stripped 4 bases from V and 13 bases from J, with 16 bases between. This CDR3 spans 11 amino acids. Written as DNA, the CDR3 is TGCAGTGCTATTATGGGGGGCTTGCGCACCTTC. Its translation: CSAIMGGLRTF.

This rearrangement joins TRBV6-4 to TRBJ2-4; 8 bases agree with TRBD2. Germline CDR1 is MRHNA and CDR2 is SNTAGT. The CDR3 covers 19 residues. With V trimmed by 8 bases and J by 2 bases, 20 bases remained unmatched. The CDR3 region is CASCSTGTRSFLTKNIQYF. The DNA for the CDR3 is TGTGCCAGCTGTTCTACCGGGACTAGGTCCTTCTTAACCAAAAACATTCAGTACTTC.

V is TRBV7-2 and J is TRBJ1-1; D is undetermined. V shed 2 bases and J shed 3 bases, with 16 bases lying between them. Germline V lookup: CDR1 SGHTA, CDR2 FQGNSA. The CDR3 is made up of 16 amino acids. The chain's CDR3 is CASSLRQPSAHTEAFF. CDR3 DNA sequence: TGTGCCAGCAGCTTAAGACAACCCTCGGCCCACACTGAAGCTTTCTTT.

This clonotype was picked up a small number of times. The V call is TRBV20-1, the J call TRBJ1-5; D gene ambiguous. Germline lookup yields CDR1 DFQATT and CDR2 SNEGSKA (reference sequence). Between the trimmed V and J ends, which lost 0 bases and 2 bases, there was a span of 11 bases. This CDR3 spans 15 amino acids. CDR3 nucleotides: TGCAGTGCTAGAGAAGGGAGTGTGGGCAATCAGCCCCAGCATTTT. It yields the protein CSAREGSVGNQPQHF.

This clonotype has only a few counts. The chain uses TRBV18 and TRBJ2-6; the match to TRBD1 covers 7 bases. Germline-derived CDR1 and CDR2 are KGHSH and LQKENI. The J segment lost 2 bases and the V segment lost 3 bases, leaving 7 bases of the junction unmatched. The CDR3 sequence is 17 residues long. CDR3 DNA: TGTGCCAGCTCACCCCTAGGACAGGAGGCTGGGGCCAACGTCCTGACTTTC. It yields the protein CASSPLGQEAGANVLTF. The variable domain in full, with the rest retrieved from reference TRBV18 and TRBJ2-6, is NAGVMQNPRHLVRRRGQEARLRCSPMKGHSHVYWYRQLPEEGLKFMVYLQKENIIDESGMPKERFSAEFPKEGPSILRIQQVVRGDSAAYFCASSPLGQEAGANVLTFGAGSRLTVL.

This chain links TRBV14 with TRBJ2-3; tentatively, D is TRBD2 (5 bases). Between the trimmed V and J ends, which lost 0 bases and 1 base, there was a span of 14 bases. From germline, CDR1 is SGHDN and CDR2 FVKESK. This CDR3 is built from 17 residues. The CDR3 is CASSQDLEAWGTDTQYF. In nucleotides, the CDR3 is TGTGCCAGCAGCCAAGATTTGGAGGCCTGGGGCACAGATACGCAGTATTTT.

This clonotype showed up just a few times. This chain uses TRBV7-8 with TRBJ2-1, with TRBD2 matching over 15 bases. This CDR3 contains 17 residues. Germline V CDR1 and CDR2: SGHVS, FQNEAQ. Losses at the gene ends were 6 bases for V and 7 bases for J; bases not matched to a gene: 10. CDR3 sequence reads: CASRWMEGLAGGNEQFF. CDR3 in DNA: TGTGCCAGCAGATGGATGGAGGGACTAGCGGGGGGTAATGAGCAGTTCTTC.

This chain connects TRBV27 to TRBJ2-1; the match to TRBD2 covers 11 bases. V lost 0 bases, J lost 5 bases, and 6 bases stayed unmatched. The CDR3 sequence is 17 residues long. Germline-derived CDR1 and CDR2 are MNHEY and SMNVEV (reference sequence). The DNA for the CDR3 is TGTGCCAGCAGTTTATCAGGCCTAGCGGGGGGAAACAATGAGCAGTTCTTC. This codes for CASSLSGLAGGNNEQFF.

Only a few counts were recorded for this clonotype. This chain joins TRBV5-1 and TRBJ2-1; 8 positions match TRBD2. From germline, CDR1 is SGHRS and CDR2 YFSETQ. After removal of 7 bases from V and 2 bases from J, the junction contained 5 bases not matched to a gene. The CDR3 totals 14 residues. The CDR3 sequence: CASGTSGPYNEQFF. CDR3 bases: TGCGCCAGCGGAACTAGCGGCCCCTACAATGAGCAGTTCTTC.

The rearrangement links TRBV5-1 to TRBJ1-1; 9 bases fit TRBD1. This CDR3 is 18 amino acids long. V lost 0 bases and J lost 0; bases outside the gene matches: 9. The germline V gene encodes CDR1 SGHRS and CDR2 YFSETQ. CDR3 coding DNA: TGCGCCAGCAGCTTGGTCTCCGGGACAGGGTTCTTGAACACTGAAGCTTTCTTT. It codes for CASSLVSGTGFLNTEAFF.

The CDR3 spells CASSLVATSGGTDTQYF. The CDR3 DNA is TGTGCCAGCAGCTTAGTAGCGACTAGCGGGGGCACAGATACGCAGTATTTT. The rearrangement links TRBV7-2 to TRBJ2-3; 11 bases line up with TRBD2. V shed 1 base, J shed 1 base, and the junction held 4 bases outside the gene matches. The length of the CDR3 is 17 residues. CDR1 SGHTA and CDR2 FQGNSA come from the germline V gene.

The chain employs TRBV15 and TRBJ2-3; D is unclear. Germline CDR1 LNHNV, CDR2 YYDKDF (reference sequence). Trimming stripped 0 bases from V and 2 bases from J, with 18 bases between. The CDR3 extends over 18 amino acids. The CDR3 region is CATSRDRFVGTTTDTQYF. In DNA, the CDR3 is TGTGCCACCAGCAGAGATCGGTTTGTGGGAACCACCACAGATACGCAGTATTTT. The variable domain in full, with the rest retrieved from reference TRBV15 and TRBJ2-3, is DAMVIQNPRYQVTQFGKPVTLSCSQTLNHNVMYWYQQKSSQAPKLLFHYYDKDFNNEADTPDNFQSRRPNTSFCFLDIRSPGLGDTAMYLCATSRDRFVGTTTDTQYFGPGTRLTVL.

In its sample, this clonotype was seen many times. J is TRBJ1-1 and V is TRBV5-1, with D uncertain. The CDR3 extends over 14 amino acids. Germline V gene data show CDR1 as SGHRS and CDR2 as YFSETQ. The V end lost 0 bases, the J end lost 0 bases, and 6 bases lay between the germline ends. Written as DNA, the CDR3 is TGCGCCAGCAGCTTGGTGGGTGTGAACACTGAAGCTTTCTTT. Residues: CASSLVGVNTEAFF. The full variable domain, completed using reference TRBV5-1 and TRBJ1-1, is KAGVTQTPRYLIKTRGQQVTLSCSPISGHRSVSWYQQTPGQGLQFLFEYFSETQRNKGNFPGRFSGRQFSNSRSEMNVSTLELGDSALYLCASSLVGVNTEAFFGQGTRLTVV.

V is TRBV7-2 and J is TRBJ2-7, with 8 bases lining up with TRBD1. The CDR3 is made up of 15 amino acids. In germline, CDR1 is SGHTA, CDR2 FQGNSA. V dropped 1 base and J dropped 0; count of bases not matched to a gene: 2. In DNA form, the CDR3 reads TGTGCCAGCAGCTTAGAGGGACAGGCCTCCTACGAGCAGTACTTC. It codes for CASSLEGQASYEQYF.

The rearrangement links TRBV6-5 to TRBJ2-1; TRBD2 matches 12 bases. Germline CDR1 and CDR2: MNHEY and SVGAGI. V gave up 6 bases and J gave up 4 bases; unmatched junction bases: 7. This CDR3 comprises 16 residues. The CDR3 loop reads CASSNPGLAGYNEQFF. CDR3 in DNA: TGTGCCAGCAGCAATCCAGGACTAGCGGGATACAATGAGCAGTTCTTC.